This entry lists 23 T cell receptor beta chains sequenced from one sample in a study of blood T cell repertoires in COVID-19. This table comes from immunoSEQ multiplex PCR, and its TCRdb copy is limited to in-frame clones, with some not included. Of 200,000 to 250,000 clones in the sample, 70% to 85% were seen once. The sample was peripheral blood. The receptors derive from a woman between 35 and 50 years old who had recovered from COVID-19.

V is TRBV3-1 (or the pseudogene TRBV3-2) and J is TRBJ1-6, with a possible D match to TRBD1 (5 bases). CDR3 length: 15 amino acids. The ends were cut back, 3 bases at V and 8 bases at J, with 14 bases in the middle. Germline loops: CDR1 LGHDT, CDR2 YNNKEL (reference sequence). DNA of the CDR3: TGTGCCAGCAGCCATGGGTCAGGGTATGATTCACCCCTCCACTTT. This gives the protein CASSHGSGYDSPLHF.

This chain joins TRBV28 and TRBJ2-7; a possible D gene is TRBD1 (5 bases). Between the trimmed V and J ends, which lost 6 bases and 6 bases, there was a span of 12 bases. This CDR3 is 12 amino acids long. From germline, CDR1 is MDHEN and CDR2 SYDVKM. CDR3 sequence: CASSPRVGEQYF. The CDR3, as DNA: TGTGCCAGCAGCCCCAGGGTTGGCGAGCAGTACTTC.

The gene calls are TRBV6-6 and TRBJ1-4; D remains unclear. The V gene's germline CDR1 is MNHNY and CDR2 SVGAGI (reference sequence). CDR3 length equals 12 residues. Trimming took off 6 bases at V and 8 bases at J, with 10 bases between the two ends. The CDR3 DNA is TGTGCCAGCAGAACCCCACAGGAAAAACTGTTTTTT. Protein sequence: CASRTPQEKLFF.

This chain connects TRBV6-5 to TRBJ1-2; TRBD1 agrees at 7 bases. From germline, CDR1 is MNHEY and CDR2 SVGAGI. CDR3 length equals 14 residues. With 7 bases clipped from V and 3 bases from J, the junction kept 8 bases outside the gene matches. CDR3 in DNA: TGTGCCAGCAACCAGGGGGGTACGGACTATGGCTACACCTTC. This codes for CASNQGGTDYGYTF.

This chain connects TRBV11-3 to TRBJ1-6; no definite D call. Per the germline V gene, CDR1 is SGHNT and CDR2 is YENEEA. This CDR3 comprises 15 residues. V was cut by 0 bases and J by 9 bases, with 12 bases left in between. CDR3 DNA: TGTGCCAGCAGCTTAGATGCACAAATCGCTTCACCCCTCCACTTT. Protein sequence: CASSLDAQIASPLHF.

The rearrangement uses TRBV28 and TRBJ1-2, with 9 bases identical to TRBD1. V dropped 5 bases and J dropped 7; count of bases not matched to a gene: 14. This CDR3 spans 16 amino acids. CDR1 and CDR2 from the germline V gene are MDHEN and SYDVKM. CDR3 in amino acids: CASSPPFEGQGSGYTF. For the CDR3, the DNA is TGTGCCAGCAGTCCTCCCTTTGAGGGACAGGGTTCTGGCTACACCTTC.

The chain combines TRBV29-1 with TRBJ2-5, with D hard to call. The germline V and J ends were trimmed by 0 bases and 5 bases, with 7 bases remaining between them. This CDR3 contains 12 residues. Germline V lookup: CDR1 SQVTM, CDR2 ANQGSEA. The CDR3 DNA reads TGCAGCGTTGAAGATGCCCGGGAGACCCAGTACTTC. Residues: CSVEDARETQYF. The full variable domain, in which reference TRBV29-1 and TRBJ2-5 provide the parts outside the CDR3, is SAVISQKPSRDICQRGTSLTIQCQVDSQVTMMFWYRQQPGQSLTLIATANQGSEATYESGFVIDKFPISRPNLTFSTLTVSNMSPEDSSIYLCSVEDARETQYFGPGTRLLVL.

Remarks on this clone: This likely comes from a read error, as the CDR3 has no conserved phenylalanine or tryptophan at its end. The DNA is omitted, as the CDR3 cannot be located on it reliably, and the CDR3 follows TCRdb's listing. The chain carries TRBV2 and TRBJ1-2; TRBD1 is the table's D call, not checked against the DNA. The CDR3 numbers 14 amino acids, ends counted. Germline CDR1 and CDR2: SNHLY and FYNNEI. This CDR3 reads CASSPFGTGGPISL.

This clone was recorded only once. The V and J genes are TRBV7-2 and TRBJ2-1, with TRBD1 matching over 11 bases. Germline assignment: CDR1 SGHTA and CDR2 FQGNSA. V dropped 5 bases and J dropped 2; count of bases not matched to a gene: 2. The CDR3 is 15 residues long. Here the CDR3 DNA reads TGTGCCAGCAGCGCGGGACAGGGGGCCTACAATGAGCAGTTCTTC. Translation gives CASSAGQGAYNEQFF. Together with reference TRBV7-2 and TRBJ2-1, the CDR3 gives the full variable domain: GAGVSQSPSNKVTEKGKDVELRCDPISGHTALYWYRQSLGQGLEFLIYFQGNSAPDKSGLPSDRFSAERTGGSVSTLTIQRTQQEDSAVYLCASSAGQGAYNEQFFGPGTRLTVL.

In this sample, this clone turned up once. The J gene is TRBJ2-1, the V gene TRBV18; D not resolved. The V gene's germline CDR1 is KGHSH and CDR2 LQKENI. The CDR3 extends over 15 amino acids. V lost 1 base, J lost 8 bases, and 15 bases lay in between. The CDR3 DNA reads TGTGCCAGCTCACCACGCCCTAGTATAAGCGATGAGCAGTTCTTC. It translates to CASSPRPSISDEQFF.

This chain links TRBV29-1 with TRBJ1-2; D unresolved. V was cut by 7 bases and J by 4 bases, with 19 bases left in between. There are 14 residues in the CDR3. Germline V gene data show CDR1 as SQVTM and CDR2 as ANQGSEA. CDR3 coding DNA: TGCAGCGCACGGACCCTTGAGGGTCTCTATGGCTACACCTTC. Encoded protein: CSARTLEGLYGYTF.

The rearrangement joins TRBV19 to TRBJ2-2; 10 bases are shared with TRBD1. V lost 8 bases, J lost 3 bases, and 3 bases stayed unmatched. This CDR3 comprises 14 residues. CDR1 and CDR2 from the germline V gene are LNHDA and SQIVND (reference sequence). The CDR3 DNA reads TGTGCCAGTTCGGACAGGGGGGACACCGGGGAGCTGTTTTTT. The encoded protein is CASSDRGDTGELFF.

The V call is TRBV18, the J call TRBJ2-1; D is perhaps TRBD1 (5 bases). This CDR3 contains 17 residues. V lost 2 bases to trimming and J lost 0 bases, with 14 bases between them. Germline V gene sequence: CDR1 KGHSH, CDR2 LQKENI. The CDR3 coding sequence is TGTGCCAGCTCACCAAGAGTTGTGACAGACTCCTACAATGAGCAGTTCTTC. Its protein product is CASSPRVVTDSYNEQFF.

The chain carries TRBV5-8 and TRBJ2-1, with D possibly TRBD1 on 6 matching bases. Between the trimmed V and J ends, which lost 4 bases and 7 bases, there was a span of 24 bases. In germline, CDR1 is SGHTS, CDR2 YDEGEE. This CDR3 spans 17 amino acids. CDR3 amino acids: CASSLNQGRIVGNEQFF. CDR3 bases: TGTGCCAGCAGCCTCAATCAGGGGCGGATCGTTGGAAATGAGCAGTTCTTC.

The chain employs TRBV5-1 and TRBJ2-2; TRBD1 matches at 12 bases. Germline values: CDR1 SGHRS, CDR2 YFSETQ. The CDR3 extends over 15 amino acids. V shed 6 bases and J 4 bases; nucleotides not matched to a gene: 4. Written as DNA, the CDR3 is TGCGCCAGCAAGGGACAGGGGGCCGGCACCGGGGAGCTGTTTTTT. Its protein is CASKGQGAGTGELFF.

V and J are TRBV12-3 or TRBV12-4 and TRBJ1-6; D not certain. The CDR3 is made up of 13 amino acids. Trimming stripped 6 bases from V and 7 bases from J, with 10 bases between. The CDR3 DNA is TGTGCCAGCAGGATCGAACAAAATTCACCCCTCCACTTT. It specifies CASRIEQNSPLHF.

The rearrangement uses TRBV5-1 and TRBJ2-7; 10 nucleotides match TRBD1. Trimming took 2 bases from V and 2 from J; bases not matched to a gene: 4. The germline gives CDR1 SGHRS, CDR2 YFSETQ. The CDR3 runs to 15 residues. CDR3 nucleotides: TGCGCCAGCAGCTTTCTCGGACAGGGGGCCTACGAGCAGTACTTC. Protein product: CASSFLGQGAYEQYF. The entire variable domain, with the rest obtained from reference TRBV5-1 and TRBJ2-7, is as follows: KAGVTQTPRYLIKTRGQQVTLSCSPISGHRSVSWYQQTPGQGLQFLFEYFSETQRNKGNFPGRFSGRQFSNSRSEMNVSTLELGDSALYLCASSFLGQGAYEQYFGPGTRLTVT.

V and J are TRBV19 and TRBJ2-7, with 8 nucleotides matching TRBD1. CDR1 is LNHDA and CDR2 is SQIVND in the germline V gene (reference sequence). The CDR3 loop spans 14 amino acids. The junction had 10 bases not matched to a gene; V was cut back by 10 bases and J by 2 bases. CDR3 nucleotide sequence: TGTGCCACAGGACAGGGCCGGAATACCTACGAGCAGTACTTC. Protein product: CATGQGRNTYEQYF. Filled out from reference TRBV19 and TRBJ2-7, the complete variable domain reads DGGITQSPKYLFRKEGQNVTLSCEQNLNHDAMYWYRQDPGQGLRLIYYSQIVNDFQKGDIAEGYSVSREKKESFPLTVTSAQKNPTAFYLCATGQGRNTYEQYFGPGTRLTVT.

This chain links TRBV7-2 with TRBJ1-1; TRBD1 aligns across 8 bases. CDR3 length equals 15 residues. Per germline, CDR1 SGHTA and CDR2 FQGNSA. The trim removed 2 bases at V and 6 bases at J, leaving 8 bases unmatched. CDR3 sequence (DNA): TGTGCCAGCAGCTTACGACAGGGGCTCGGGTCTGAAGCTTTCTTT. This codes for CASSLRQGLGSEAFF.

This clone has a single count. The rearrangement joins TRBV3-1 (or the pseudogene TRBV3-2) to TRBJ1-1; D is ambiguous. The CDR3 has 12 amino acids. Germline CDR1 LGHDT, CDR2 YNNKEL (reference sequence). V lost 0 bases and J 11 bases, leaving 10 bases between the germline ends. Written as DNA, the CDR3 is TGTGCCAGCAGCCAAGATACGGGGAGTGCTTTCTTT. Amino acids: CASSQDTGSAFF.

The chain joins TRBV7-3 to TRBJ2-2; D is possibly TRBD1 (6 bases). The CDR3 is made up of 14 amino acids. Germline values: CDR1 SGHTA, CDR2 FQGTGA. V gave up 6 bases and J gave up 1 base, with 9 bases separating them. The CDR3 DNA sequence: TGTGCCAGCAGTCAGGGGCTGAACACCGGGGAGCTGTTTTTT. Protein: CASSQGLNTGELFF.

V gene TRBV5-4 combines with J gene TRBJ2-1, with D possibly TRBD1 on 6 matching bases. V was clipped by 10 bases and J by 12 bases, with 17 bases between them. CDR3 size: 11 residues. Germline assignment: CDR1 SGHNT and CDR2 YYREEE (reference sequence). CDR3 region: CAAWGLQGQFF. The CDR3 DNA is TGTGCCGCGTGGGGGCTCCAAGGGCAGTTCTTC.

As regards this clone: Other nucleotide sequences in the sample specify the same CDR3. The CDR3 loop reads CASSLAGGSTDTQYF. The CDR3 DNA reads TGTGCCAGCTCACTCGCAGGGGGCTCTACAGATACGCAGTATTTT. The V gene is TRBV18, the J gene TRBJ2-3; the match to TRBD1 covers 8 bases. The germline CDR1 and CDR2 sequences are KGHSH and LQKENI. The junction had 6 bases not matched to a gene; V was cut back by 4 bases and J by 3 bases. The CDR3 covers 15 residues. Together with reference TRBV18 and TRBJ2-3, the CDR3 gives the full variable domain: NAGVMQNPRHLVRRRGQEARLRCSPMKGHSHVYWYRQLPEEGLKFMVYLQKENIIDESGMPKERFSAEFPKEGPSILRIQQVVRGDSAAYFCASSLAGGSTDTQYFGPGTRLTVL.